The rows below give T cell receptor beta chains drawn from one sample of a study of radiotherapy plus CTLA-4 blockade in lung cancer. The table came from immunoSEQ multiplex PCR; TCRdb's copy has only in-frame clones and leaves some out. The top ten hold 0.82% of the sample, which has fewer than 100,000 clones, around 83% seen once. Specimen: peripheral blood, collected from a patient treated with radiotherapy plus ipilimumab. Receptor source: a human donor with non-small cell lung cancer who had stable disease on radiotherapy plus ipilimumab. The CDR3 runs from the conserved cysteine through the conserved F or W. The D gene is left open where the match is weak. Clone size, where shown, is once, few, many, or a class for clones that have expanded.

size: -; V: TRBV5-1; D: TRBD2; J: TRBJ2-1; CDR3: CASRWGSSGSPGNEQFF; DNA: TGCGCCAGCAGGTGGGGCTCTAGCGGGAGTCCCGGGAATGAGCAGTTCTTC
size: -; V: TRBV18; D: TRBD1; J: TRBJ1-1; CDR3: CASSPRGRGQAEAFF; DNA: TGTGCCAGCTCACCACGTGGAAGGGGGCAGGCTGAAGCTTTCTTT
size: -; V: TRBV5-1; D: TRBD1; J: TRBJ2-5; CDR3: CASSSFTGTAEETQYF; DNA: TGCGCCAGCAGCTCCTTTACCGGGACAGCAGAAGAGACCCAGTACTTC
size: -; V: TRBV2; D: -; J: TRBJ1-5; CDR3: CASRTSIGTSPQPQHF; DNA: TGTGCCAGCAGGACGTCCATCGGGACATCCCCTCAGCCCCAGCATTTT
size: -; V: TRBV5-1; D: -; J: TRBJ2-6; CDR3: CASSLAGANVLTF; DNA: TGCGCCAGCAGCTTGGCTGGGGCCAACGTCCTGACTTTC
size: -; V: TRBV9; D: -; J: TRBJ2-2; CDR3: CASSVGEGFRANTGELFF; DNA: TGTGCCAGCAGCGTAGGTGAGGGGTTTCGCGCGAACACCGGGGAGCTGTTTTTT
size: -; V: TRBV7-9; D: -; J: TRBJ2-3; CDR3: CASSFKAGSTDTQYF; DNA: TGTGCCAGCAGCTTCAAGGCGGGGAGCACAGATACGCAGTATTTT
size: -; V: TRBV11-2; D: -; J: TRBJ2-7; CDR3: CASSPRWEQYF; DNA: TGTGCCAGCAGTCCCCGCTGGGAGCAGTACTTC
size: -; V: TRBV30; D: TRBD1; J: TRBJ1-5; CDR3: CAFRGTGGSNQPQHF; DNA: TGTGCCTTTCGGGGGACAGGGGGTAGCAATCAGCCCCAGCATTTT
size: once; V: TRBV7-2; D: -; J: TRBJ2-3; CDR3: CASSLTAIATDTQYF; DNA: TGTGCCAGCAGCTTAACGGCCATAGCGACAGATACGCAGTATTTT
size: once; V: TRBV27; D: -; J: TRBJ2-2; CDR3: CASSLFQGSTGELFF; DNA: TGTGCCAGCAGTTTATTCCAGGGCAGTACCGGGGAGCTGTTTTTT
size: -; V: TRBV28; D: -; J: TRBJ2-7; CDR3: CASSLGKSVGVLSYEQYF; DNA: TGTGCCAGCAGTTTGGGTAAATCCGTGGGAGTCCTCTCCTACGAGCAGTACTTC